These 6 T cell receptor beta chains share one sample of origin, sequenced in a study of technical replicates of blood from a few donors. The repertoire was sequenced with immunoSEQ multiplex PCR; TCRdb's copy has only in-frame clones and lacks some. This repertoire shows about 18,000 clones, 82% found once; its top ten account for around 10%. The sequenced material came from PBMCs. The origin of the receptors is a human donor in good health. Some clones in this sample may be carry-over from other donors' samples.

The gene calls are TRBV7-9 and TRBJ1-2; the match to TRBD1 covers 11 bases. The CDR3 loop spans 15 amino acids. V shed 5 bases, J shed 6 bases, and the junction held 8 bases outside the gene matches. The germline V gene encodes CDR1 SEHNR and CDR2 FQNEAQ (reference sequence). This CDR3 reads CASSLPGQGGDGYTF. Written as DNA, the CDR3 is TGTGCCAGCAGCCTACCGGGACAGGGGGGTGATGGCTACACCTTC.

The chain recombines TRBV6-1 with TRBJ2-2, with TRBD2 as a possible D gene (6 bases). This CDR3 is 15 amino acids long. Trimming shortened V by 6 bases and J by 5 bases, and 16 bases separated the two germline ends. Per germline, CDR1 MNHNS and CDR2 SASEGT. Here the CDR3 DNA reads TGTGCCAGCAGCGAGGGGTTGGAGGGTACCGGGGAGCTGTTTTTT. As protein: CASSEGLEGTGELFF.

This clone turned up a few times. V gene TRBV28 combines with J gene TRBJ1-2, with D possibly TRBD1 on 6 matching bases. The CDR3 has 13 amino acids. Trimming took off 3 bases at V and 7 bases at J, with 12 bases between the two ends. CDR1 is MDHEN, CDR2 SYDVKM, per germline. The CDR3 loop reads CASSFQAGAGYTF. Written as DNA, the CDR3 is TGTGCCAGCAGTTTCCAGGCGGGGGCTGGCTACACCTTC.

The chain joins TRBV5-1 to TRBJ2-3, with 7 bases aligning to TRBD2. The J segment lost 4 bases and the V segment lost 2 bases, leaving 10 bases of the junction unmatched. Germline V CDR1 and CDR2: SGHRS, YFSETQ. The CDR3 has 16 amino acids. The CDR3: CASSLGGRAGADTQYF. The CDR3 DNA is TGCGCCAGCAGCTTAGGAGGGAGGGCCGGCGCAGATACGCAGTATTTT. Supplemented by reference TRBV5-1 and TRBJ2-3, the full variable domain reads KAGVTQTPRYLIKTRGQQVTLSCSPISGHRSVSWYQQTPGQGLQFLFEYFSETQRNKGNFPGRFSGRQFSNSRSEMNVSTLELGDSALYLCASSLGGRAGADTQYFGPGTRLTVL.

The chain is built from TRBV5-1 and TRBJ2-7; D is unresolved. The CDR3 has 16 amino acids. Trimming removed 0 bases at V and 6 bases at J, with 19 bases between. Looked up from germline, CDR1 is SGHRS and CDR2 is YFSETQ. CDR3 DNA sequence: TGCGCCAGCAGCTTGGATCCAGGATCGCCATTTGGCGAGCAGTACTTC. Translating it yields CASSLDPGSPFGEQYF.

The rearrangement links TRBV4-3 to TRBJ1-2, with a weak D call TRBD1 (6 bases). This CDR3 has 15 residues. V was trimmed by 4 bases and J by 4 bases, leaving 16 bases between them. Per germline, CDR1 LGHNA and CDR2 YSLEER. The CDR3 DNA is TGCGCCAGCAGCCCGGGATCCCGAGGGGGCTATGGCTACACCTTC. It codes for CASSPGSRGGYGYTF.